The 14 T cell receptor beta chains below all came from one sample that was sequenced in a study of cytotoxic CD8 clonotypes in ibrutinib-treated CLL. Sequencing used immunoSEQ multiplex PCR; TCRdb keeps in-frame clones, though not all of them. The repertoire holds 250,000 to 350,000 clones, with around 76% as singletons. Here the sequenced sample was PBMCs, taken at disease progression, from a patient treated with ibrutinib. The origin of the receptors is a human donor with chronic lymphocytic leukemia.

The rearrangement uses TRBV7-9 and TRBJ2-7, with 14 bases lining up with TRBD2. V lost 3 bases and J lost 2; bases outside the gene matches: 6. CDR1 SEHNR and CDR2 FQNEAQ come from the germline V gene (reference sequence). This CDR3 is built from 17 residues. CDR3 nucleotide sequence: TGTGCCAGCAGCTTGGGTGGGACTAGCGGGAGCACCTACGAGCAGTACTTC. Protein: CASSLGGTSGSTYEQYF. Complete variable domain (other parts from reference TRBV7-9 and TRBJ2-7): DTGVSQNPRHKITKRGQNVTFRCDPISEHNRLYWYRQTLGQGPEFLTYFQNEAQLEKSRLLSDRFSAERPKGSFSTLEIQRTEQGDSAMYLCASSLGGTSGSTYEQYFGPGTRLTVT.

The sample holds one count of this clone. The gene calls are TRBV29-1 and TRBJ2-7, with D possibly being TRBD1 (6 bases). Germline CDR1 is SQVTM and CDR2 is ANQGSEA. The V end lost 4 bases, the J end lost 2 bases, and 9 bases lay between the germline ends. The CDR3 spans 12 residues. The CDR3 DNA is TGCAGCGTTGGGACAGCCGCCTACGAGCAGTACTTC. It yields the protein CSVGTAAYEQYF.

V is TRBV7-2 and J is TRBJ2-3; D tentatively reads TRBD1 or TRBD2 (5 bases each). V was cut by 4 bases and J by 6 bases, with 20 bases left in between. This CDR3 has 16 amino acids. Per the germline V gene, CDR1 is SGHTA and CDR2 is FQGNSA. CDR3 DNA: TGTGCCAGCAGCTCACGTGATTGGGGCCGCGGGGATACGCAGTATTTT. Its protein product is CASSSRDWGRGDTQYF.

Only a few counts were recorded for this clone. CDR3 DNA: TGCGCCAGCAGCCGGCTGGTAGCGGGAGGTGGGCTGTTTTTT. As protein: CASSRLVAGGGLFF. The chain recombines TRBV4-1 with TRBJ2-2; 10 bases fit TRBD2. The CDR3 totals 14 residues. The J segment lost 13 bases and the V segment lost 4 bases, leaving 9 bases of the junction unmatched. The germline V gene has CDR1 MGHRA and CDR2 YSYEKL.

The chain links TRBV5-1 to TRBJ1-3; 7 bases are shared with TRBD1. With V trimmed by 4 bases and J by 1 base, 8 bases remained unmatched. The CDR3 spans 16 residues. CDR1 SGHRS and CDR2 YFSETQ come from the germline V gene. The CDR3 is CASSGSGTASGNTIYF. CDR3 DNA sequence: TGCGCCAGCAGCGGATCCGGGACAGCTTCTGGAAACACCATATATTTT.

The chain employs TRBV6-6 and TRBJ2-7; the D gene could be TRBD1 or TRBD2 (5 bases each). The CDR3 sequence is 15 residues long. Germline assignment: CDR1 MNHNY and CDR2 SVGAGI (reference sequence). V was clipped by 6 bases and J by 3 bases, with 18 bases between them. The CDR3 sequence is CASSLGTYQSYEQYF. The DNA of the CDR3 is TGTGCCAGCAGCCTCGGGACCTATCAGAGCTACGAGCAGTACTTC.

This clone was counted a single time. This chain uses TRBV7-2 with TRBJ1-4; no clear D gene. The ends were cut back, 4 bases at V and 6 bases at J, with 12 bases in the middle. This CDR3 has 14 amino acids. Germline V gives CDR1 SGHTA, CDR2 FQGNSA. The CDR3 here is CASSSKGSYEKLFF. The DNA for the CDR3 is TGTGCCAGCAGCTCGAAAGGATCGTATGAAAAACTGTTTTTT.

J is TRBJ2-3 and V is TRBV27; TRBD2 aligns across 14 bases. This CDR3 has 17 residues. V shed 5 bases, J shed 1 base, and the junction held 5 bases outside the gene matches. The germline V gene encodes CDR1 MNHEY and CDR2 SMNVEV (reference sequence). The CDR3 DNA sequence: TGTGCCAGCAGTGCTCCGGGACTAGCGGGAGGCACAGATACGCAGTATTTT. Protein product: CASSAPGLAGGTDTQYF.

This chain joins TRBV7-8 and TRBJ2-5; 9 bases agree with TRBD1. Germline CDR1 reads SGHVS; CDR2 reads FQNEAQ. V dropped 7 bases and J dropped 3; count of bases not matched to a gene: 9. CDR3 length equals 15 residues. CDR3 in amino acids: CASTRIGTGKETQYF. DNA of the CDR3: TGTGCCAGCACTCGAATTGGGACAGGGAAAGAGACCCAGTACTTC.

The V and J genes are TRBV4-1 and TRBJ2-1; D is possibly TRBD1 (5 bases). CDR1 MGHRA and CDR2 YSYEKL come from the germline V gene. Trimming took off 4 bases at V and 6 bases at J, with 19 bases between the two ends. The CDR3 length is 16 residues. The CDR3 spells CASSPIYSGSGNEQFF. Here the CDR3 DNA reads TGCGCCAGCAGCCCCATTTACTCAGGGTCCGGCAATGAGCAGTTCTTC.

Remarks on this clone: The sample holds other DNA sequences that translate to the same CDR3. The V call is TRBV4-1, the J call TRBJ2-7, with TRBD2 matching 12 bases. Germline assignment: CDR1 MGHRA and CDR2 YSYEKL. This CDR3 has 14 amino acids. V dropped 3 bases and J dropped 3; count of bases not matched to a gene: 0. The CDR3 nucleotides are TGCGCCAGCAGCCAGACTAGCGGGAGCTACGAGCAGTACTTC. Translation gives CASSQTSGSYEQYF.

The chain recombines TRBV28 with TRBJ2-3; 8 bases match TRBD2. This CDR3 has 16 residues. J gave up 2 bases and V 3 bases, and 7 bases lay outside the gene matches. Germline CDR1 and CDR2: MDHEN and SYDVKM. The CDR3 sequence is CASSFPTSGPTDTQYF. In DNA form, the CDR3 reads TGTGCCAGCAGTTTTCCCACTAGCGGACCCACAGATACGCAGTATTTT.

The chain employs TRBV5-4 and TRBJ1-1; 7 nucleotides agree with TRBD1. This CDR3 has 15 residues. J lost 2 bases, V lost 0 bases, and 4 bases had no gene match. Per the germline V gene, CDR1 is SGHNT and CDR2 is YYREEE (reference sequence). The CDR3 region is CASSLAEGANTEAFF. In DNA form, the CDR3 reads TGTGCCAGCAGCTTGGCGGAGGGGGCAAACACTGAAGCTTTCTTT.

This CDR3 is CASSGSGTPHGGQFF. The CDR3 DNA reads as TGTGCCAGCAGTGGATCCGGGACACCCCACGGGGGGCAGTTCTTC. The chain employs TRBV6-1 and TRBJ2-1, with D perhaps TRBD1 or TRBD2 (6 bases each). Germline CDR1 reads MNHNS; CDR2 reads SASEGT. Deletions cut 4 bases from V and 12 bases from J, with 22 bases between. This CDR3 is 15 amino acids long.